Below, 8 T cell receptor beta chains from the same sample are listed, as sequenced in a study of naive and memory T cell subsets. The beta constant-region primer was an equimolar mix of two oligonucleotides covering TRBC1 and TRBC2. TCRdb analysed the UMI-ligation and nested PCR reads with MiXCR anew, one entry per CDR3 protein. The sample lists under 150,000 distinct CDR3 sequences; approximately 15% were seen once. Sequenced sample: naive CD4+ T cells from blood. The receptors shown here come from a human donor in good health.

The gene calls are TRBV2 and TRBJ1-5; a possible D gene is TRBD1 (6 bases). Germline V CDR1 and CDR2: SNHLY, FYNNEI. The germline V and J ends were trimmed by 6 bases and 4 bases, with 16 bases remaining between them. This CDR3 comprises 15 residues. The CDR3 region has the DNA TGTGCCAGCAGCGTGTTGGGGCAGGGGAATCAGCCCCAGCATTTT. It codes for CASSVLGQGNQPQHF.

This clonotype was found a few times. The chain links TRBV20-1 to TRBJ2-7; tentative D call: TRBD1 (5 bases). Looked up from germline, CDR1 is DFQATT and CDR2 is SNEGSKA (reference sequence). The CDR3 sequence is 13 residues long. V lost 5 bases to trimming and J lost 2 bases, with 13 bases between them. CDR3 in amino acids: CSAFDRRTYEQYF. The CDR3 nucleotides read TGCAGTGCTTTCGACAGAAGGACCTACGAGCAGTACTTC.

This clonotype turned up a few times. The V and J genes are TRBV10-3 and TRBJ2-7; 9 positions agree with TRBD1. Germline assignment: CDR1 ENHRY and CDR2 SYGVKD. V lost 6 bases and J lost 5; bases outside the gene matches: 17. There are 17 residues in the CDR3. The CDR3 here is CAIRSLTGGAQNDEQYF. DNA for the CDR3: TGTGCCATCAGAAGTCTTACAGGGGGCGCTCAGAATGACGAGCAGTACTTC.

This clonotype appeared a few times. This chain links TRBV20-1 with TRBJ1-2; D may be TRBD1 (5 bases). CDR3 size: 17 residues. Germline lookup yields CDR1 DFQATT and CDR2 SNEGSKA (reference sequence). V shed 0 bases and J shed 0 bases, with 17 bases lying between them. In nucleotides, the CDR3 is TGCAGTGCTAGAGATGGGGCTGGAAGCTTAGCTAACTATGGCTACACCTTC. Translating it yields CSARDGAGSLANYGYTF.

This chain connects TRBV5-1 to TRBJ1-5, with D tentatively TRBD1 (5 bases). Trimming pared 4 bases from V and 0 bases from J, leaving 14 bases between. This CDR3 is 16 amino acids long. Germline V gives CDR1 SGHRS, CDR2 YFSETQ. The CDR3 protein is CASSPGDRDSNQPQHF. CDR3 in DNA: TGCGCCAGCAGCCCCGGTGACAGAGATAGCAATCAGCCCCAGCATTTT.

V gene TRBV30 combines with J gene TRBJ2-3, with 8 bases fitting TRBD1. The ends lost 2 bases at V and 4 bases at J; junction bases unmatched: 8. Per germline, CDR1 GTSNPN and CDR2 SVGIG (reference sequence). This CDR3 has 15 residues. CDR3 sequence: CAWSLGQASADTQYF. CDR3 nucleotide sequence: TGTGCCTGGAGTCTGGGACAGGCCAGCGCAGATACGCAGTATTTT.

On this clonotype itself: One end of the junction is discordant with germline, which a read error may explain. This chain connects TRBV7-2 to TRBJ2-2; no firm D call. This CDR3 region has 15 residues. Germline V gene sequence: CDR1 SGHTA, CDR2 FQGNSA. CDR3 bases: TGTGCCAGCGGCTTCACTCCGGGGAACACCGGGGAGCTGTTTTTT. Its protein is CASGFTPGNTGELFF. Complete variable domain (other parts from reference TRBV7-2 and TRBJ2-2): GAGVSQSPSNKVTEKGKDVELRCDPISGHTALYWYRQSLGQGLEFLIYFQGNSAPDKSGLPSDRFSAERTGGSVSTLTIQRTQQEDSAVYLCASGFTPGNTGELFFGEGSRLTVL.

This clonotype occurred a few times. V and J are TRBV7-2 and TRBJ1-1; D gene uncertain. V lost 4 bases and J 1 base, leaving 7 bases between the germline ends. CDR3 length equals 13 residues. CDR1 is SGHTA and CDR2 is FQGNSA in the germline V gene. The CDR3: CASSYGPNTEAFF. The CDR3 nucleotides read TGTGCCAGCAGCTACGGACCGAACACTGAAGCTTTCTTT.